The present entry profiles one T cell receptor (beta chain) with its context. The data were obtained in a study of blood T cell repertoires in COVID-19. Participants came from some 23 US areas, aged about 18 to 89 years. Participants were placed into cohorts based on the clinical history they reported. Sequenced by immunoSEQ multiplex PCR; TCRdb stores in-frame clones only, minus some. The table lists 150,000 to 200,000 clones, approximately 92% of them singletons. Per the germline V gene, CDR1 is SGHDT and CDR2 is YYEEEE. With V trimmed by 4 bases and J by 0 bases, 5 bases remained unmatched. The length of the CDR3 is 18 residues.

The sequenced material came from PBMCs or T cells enriched from blood (not recorded which). The source is a woman aged 40 to 55 with acute COVID-19. V is TRBV5-6 and J is TRBJ2-2, with 14 bases fitting TRBD2. CDR3 residues: CASSRWTSGGPNTGELFF. CDR3 nucleotides: TGTGCCAGCAGCCGATGGACTAGCGGGGGGCCGAACACCGGGGAGCTGTTTTTT.